Given below is one TCR beta chain in context. This entry belongs to a study of blood T cell repertoires in COVID-19. The wider study: Italy, Spain and the United States were the sources of the convalescent and acute COVID-19 samples. PBMCs, B-cell-depleted T cells, or T cells provided the cDNA or gDNA that made up the material.

Measured with immunoSEQ multiplex PCR; TCRdb has only the in-frame clones, and not every one. The sample consists of about 210,000 clones, 82% of them appearing once. The receptor was derived from a woman in her thirties or forties with acute or convalescent COVID-19. Sequences were obtained from peripheral blood.

The CDR3, as DNA: TGCACCAGCAGCCAAGGTACAGCGGGGGGTCAAATAAGGGATGAGCAGTTCTTC. Its translation: CTSSQGTAGGQIRDEQFF. V gene TRBV1 combines with J gene TRBJ2-1; TRBD2 was called by the table and not checked on the DNA. TRBV1 is deemed a pseudogene. CDR3 size: 18 residues.